The sequence of this T cell receptor (beta chain) was determined in a study of blood T cells in healthy people across ages. The use of a sample-barcoded 5' primer and a J-beta primer mix characterized a second PCR of roughly 6 to 11 cycles. Using its own MiXCR run on the 5' RACE reads, TCRdb lists one record per CDR3 protein. Of 750,000 to 950,000 distinct CDR3 sequences listed, about 27% are singletons. This sample also belongs to another study, concerning T cells of mothers and their children. Per that paper: Every microgram of extracted RNA entered cDNA synthesis, 1.5 ug per 15 ul.

The material sequenced was blood. This TCR was sampled from a woman in her forties in good health.

The CDR3 DNA reads as TGTGCCAGCTCCTCGGACAGCACCAATCAGCCCCAGCATTTT. Amino acid sequence: CASSSDSTNQPQHF. The chain couples TRBV28 to TRBJ1-5, with D maybe TRBD1 (6 bases). The CDR3 consists of 14 residues. Trimming cost V 8 bases and J 3 bases, with 14 bases left between them. Germline V gives CDR1 MDHEN, CDR2 SYDVKM.